This T cell receptor beta chain was recorded in a study of cytomegalovirus exposure and HLA in healthy donors. Donors counted as nominally healthy when sampled, yet unrecorded immune exposures were likely. 60 Vbeta and 13 Jbeta primers were used in PCR. The assay was immunoSEQ multiplex PCR, and TCRdb's table has in-frame clones only and misses some. Altogether 62,000 or so clones are present, roughly 83% being singletons, with the ten largest covering around 4%. Losses at the gene ends were 2 bases for V and 3 bases for J; bases not matched to a gene: 6. This CDR3 is 15 amino acids long. The germline CDR1 and CDR2 sequences are MNHNY and SVGAGI (reference sequence). Study results and caveats: Segments of the TCR beta V type were, in most cases, productive about 90% or about 30% of the time in an earlier analysis. Despite most TCR sequences being rare, some public TCRs occurred in many donors. The study dropped some indistinguishable V segments, TRBV6-2 and TRBV6-3 among them.

This clone has a single count. Its antigen is as yet unknown. The chain combines TRBV6-6 with TRBJ1-1; TRBD1 aligns across 7 bases. The TCR sequence derives from a man aged 25-40 years in good health and CMV-seronegative. The specimen sequenced was PBMCs. CDR3 protein: CASSYLIQGDTEAFF. DNA for the CDR3: TGTGCCAGCAGTTACCTTATCCAGGGGGACACTGAAGCTTTCTTT.